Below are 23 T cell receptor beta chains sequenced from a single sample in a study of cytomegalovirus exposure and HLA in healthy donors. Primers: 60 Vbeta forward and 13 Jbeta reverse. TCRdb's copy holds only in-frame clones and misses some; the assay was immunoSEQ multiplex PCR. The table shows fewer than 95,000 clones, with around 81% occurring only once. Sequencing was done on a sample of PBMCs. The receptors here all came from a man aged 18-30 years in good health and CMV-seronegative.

CDR3 amino acids: CASSHLQGEEKLFF. The CDR3 coding sequence is TGTGCCAGCTCTCACCTACAGGGGGAAGAAAAACTGTTTTTT. The chain joins TRBV18 to TRBJ1-4; 8 bases fit TRBD1. The CDR3 consists of 14 residues. V dropped 6 bases and J dropped 8; count of bases not matched to a gene: 8. CDR1 and CDR2 (germline): KGHSH, LQKENI.

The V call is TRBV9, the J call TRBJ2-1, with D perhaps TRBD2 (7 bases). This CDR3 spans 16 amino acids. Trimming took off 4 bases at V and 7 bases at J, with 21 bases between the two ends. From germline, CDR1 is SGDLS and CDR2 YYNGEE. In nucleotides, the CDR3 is TGTGCCAGCAGCTCGAGCGGGACAAATCGGTTTAATGAGCAGTTCTTC. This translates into CASSSSGTNRFNEQFF.

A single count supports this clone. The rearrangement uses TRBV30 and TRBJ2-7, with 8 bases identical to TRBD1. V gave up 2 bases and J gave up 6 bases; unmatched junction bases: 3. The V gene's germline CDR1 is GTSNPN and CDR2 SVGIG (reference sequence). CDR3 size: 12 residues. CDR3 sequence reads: CAWSTTGVEQYF. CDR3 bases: TGTGCCTGGAGTACGACAGGGGTCGAGCAGTACTTC.

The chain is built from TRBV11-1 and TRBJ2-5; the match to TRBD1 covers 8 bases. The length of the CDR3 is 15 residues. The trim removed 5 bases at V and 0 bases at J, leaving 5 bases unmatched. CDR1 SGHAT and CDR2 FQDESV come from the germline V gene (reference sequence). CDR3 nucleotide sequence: TGTGCCAGCAGCCGGGACAGGAGCCACCAAGAGACCCAGTACTTC. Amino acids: CASSRDRSHQETQYF.

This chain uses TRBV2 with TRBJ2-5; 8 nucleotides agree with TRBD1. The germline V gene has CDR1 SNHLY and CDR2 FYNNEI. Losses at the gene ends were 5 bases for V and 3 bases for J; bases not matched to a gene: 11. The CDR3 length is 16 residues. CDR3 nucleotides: TGTGCCAGCAGTTCTGCATTAGGACAGGGTGAAGAGACCCAGTACTTC. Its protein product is CASSSALGQGEETQYF.

For the CDR3, the DNA is TGTGCCAGCAGCTTGGATTGGGGGAGGGATGGCTACACCTTC. Amino acids: CASSLDWGRDGYTF. The rearrangement links TRBV5-6 to TRBJ1-2; tentative D call: TRBD1 (5 bases). There are 14 residues in the CDR3. Trimming shortened V by 0 bases and J by 6 bases, and 12 bases separated the two germline ends. Germline values: CDR1 SGHDT, CDR2 YYEEEE.

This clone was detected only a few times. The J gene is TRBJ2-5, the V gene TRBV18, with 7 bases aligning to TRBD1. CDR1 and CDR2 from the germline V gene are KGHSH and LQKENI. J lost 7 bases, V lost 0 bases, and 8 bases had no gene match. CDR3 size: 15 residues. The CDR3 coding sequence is TGTGCCAGCTCACCACCCACAGGGGAAGGAGGGACCCAGTACTTC. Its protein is CASSPPTGEGGTQYF.

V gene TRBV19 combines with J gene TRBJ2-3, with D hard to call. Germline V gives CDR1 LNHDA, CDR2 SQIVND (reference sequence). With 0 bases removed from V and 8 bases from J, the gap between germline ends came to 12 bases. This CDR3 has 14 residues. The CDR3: CASSIELRKGTQYF. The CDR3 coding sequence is TGTGCCAGTAGTATAGAACTAAGGAAAGGTACGCAGTATTTT.

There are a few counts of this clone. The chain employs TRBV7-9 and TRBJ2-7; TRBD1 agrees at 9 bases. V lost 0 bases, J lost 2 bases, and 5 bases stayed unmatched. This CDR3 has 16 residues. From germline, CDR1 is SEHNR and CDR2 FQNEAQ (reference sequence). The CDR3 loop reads CASSLATGGLAYEQYF. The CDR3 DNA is TGTGCCAGCAGCTTAGCCACAGGGGGCCTGGCCTACGAGCAGTACTTC. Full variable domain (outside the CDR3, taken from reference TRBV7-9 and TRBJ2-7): DTGVSQNPRHKITKRGQNVTFRCDPISEHNRLYWYRQTLGQGPEFLTYFQNEAQLEKSRLLSDRFSAERPKGSFSTLEIQRTEQGDSAMYLCASSLATGGLAYEQYFGPGTRLTVT.

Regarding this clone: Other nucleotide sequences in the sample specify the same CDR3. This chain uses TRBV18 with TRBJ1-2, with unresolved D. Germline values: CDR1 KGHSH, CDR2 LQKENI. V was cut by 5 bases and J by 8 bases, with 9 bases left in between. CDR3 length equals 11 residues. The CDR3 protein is CASSSEAGYTF. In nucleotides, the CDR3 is TGTGCCAGCTCATCCGAAGCAGGCTACACCTTC.

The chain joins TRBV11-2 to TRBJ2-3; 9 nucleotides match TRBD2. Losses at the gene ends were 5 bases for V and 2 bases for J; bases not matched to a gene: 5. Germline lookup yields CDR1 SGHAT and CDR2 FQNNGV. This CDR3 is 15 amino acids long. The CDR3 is CASSRSGRSTDTQYF. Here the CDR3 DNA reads TGTGCCAGCAGCCGTAGCGGGAGATCCACAGATACGCAGTATTTT.

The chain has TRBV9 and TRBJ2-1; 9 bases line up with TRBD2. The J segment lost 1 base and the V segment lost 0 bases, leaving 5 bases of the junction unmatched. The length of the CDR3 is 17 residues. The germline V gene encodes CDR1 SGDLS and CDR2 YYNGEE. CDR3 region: CASSVGNSGGSYNEQFF. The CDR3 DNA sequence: TGTGCCAGCAGCGTAGGGAATAGCGGGGGATCCTACAATGAGCAGTTCTTC.

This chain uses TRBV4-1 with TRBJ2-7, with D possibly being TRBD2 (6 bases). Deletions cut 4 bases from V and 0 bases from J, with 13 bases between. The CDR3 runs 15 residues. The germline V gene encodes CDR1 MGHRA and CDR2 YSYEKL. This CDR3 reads CASSLEGSLSYEQYF. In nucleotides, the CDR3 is TGCGCCAGCAGCCTGGAGGGCAGCCTCTCCTACGAGCAGTACTTC.

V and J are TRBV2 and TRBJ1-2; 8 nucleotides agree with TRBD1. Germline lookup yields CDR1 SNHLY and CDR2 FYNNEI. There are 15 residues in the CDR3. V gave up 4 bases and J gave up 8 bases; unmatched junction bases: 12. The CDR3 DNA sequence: TGTGCCAGCAGTGGATCCGGGACAGGAGTGGGAGGCTACACCTTC. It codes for CASSGSGTGVGGYTF.

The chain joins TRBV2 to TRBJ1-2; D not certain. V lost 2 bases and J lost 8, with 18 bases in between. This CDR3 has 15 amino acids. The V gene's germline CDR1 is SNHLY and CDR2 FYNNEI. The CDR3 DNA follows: TGTGCCAGCAGTGAAAGGAGGGTGGCCCTAGGGGGCTACACCTTC. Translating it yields CASSERRVALGGYTF.

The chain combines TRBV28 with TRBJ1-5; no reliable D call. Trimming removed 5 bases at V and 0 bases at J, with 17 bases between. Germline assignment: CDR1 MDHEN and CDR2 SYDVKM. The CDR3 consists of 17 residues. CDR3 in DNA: TGTGCCAGCAGTCCCAGAGGCCGGGGAGTTAGCAATCAGCCCCAGCATTTT. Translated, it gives CASSPRGRGVSNQPQHF.

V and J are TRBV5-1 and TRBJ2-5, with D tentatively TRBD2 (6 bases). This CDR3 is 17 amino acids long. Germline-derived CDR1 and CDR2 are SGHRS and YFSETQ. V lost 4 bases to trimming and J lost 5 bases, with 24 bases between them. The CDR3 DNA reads TGCGCCAGCAGCAAAGATTGGGGGGAGCCTTTGGGGGAGACCCAGTACTTC. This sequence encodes CASSKDWGEPLGETQYF.

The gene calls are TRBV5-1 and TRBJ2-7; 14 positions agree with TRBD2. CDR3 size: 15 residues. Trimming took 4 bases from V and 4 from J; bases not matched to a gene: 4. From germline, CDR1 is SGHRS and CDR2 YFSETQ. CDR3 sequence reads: CASSRLAGGQYEQYF. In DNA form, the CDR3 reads TGCGCCAGCAGCAGACTAGCGGGGGGGCAATACGAGCAGTACTTC.

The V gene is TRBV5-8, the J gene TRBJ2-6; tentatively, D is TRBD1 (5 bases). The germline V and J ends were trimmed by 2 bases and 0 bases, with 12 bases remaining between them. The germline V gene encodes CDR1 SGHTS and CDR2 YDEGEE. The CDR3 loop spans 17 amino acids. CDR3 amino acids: CASSFTPTASGANVLTF. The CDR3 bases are TGTGCCAGCAGCTTTACCCCGACAGCCTCTGGGGCCAACGTCCTGACTTTC. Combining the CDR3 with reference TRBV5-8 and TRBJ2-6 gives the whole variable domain EAGVTQSPTHLIKTRGQQATLRCSPISGHTSVYWYQQALGLGLQFLLWYDEGEERNRGNFPPRFSGRQFPNYSSELNVNALELEDSALYLCASSFTPTASGANVLTFGAGSRLTVL.

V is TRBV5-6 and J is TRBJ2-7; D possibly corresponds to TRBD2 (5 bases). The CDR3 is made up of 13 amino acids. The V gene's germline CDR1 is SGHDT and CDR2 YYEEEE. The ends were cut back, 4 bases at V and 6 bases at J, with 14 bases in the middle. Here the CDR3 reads CASSLERAGEQYF. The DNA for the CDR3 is TGTGCCAGCAGCCTCGAGAGGGCGGGCGAGCAGTACTTC.

The CDR3 nucleotides read TGTGCCAGCGGGGGCCCGGACACCTTC. Protein product: CASGGPDTF. The chain joins TRBV6-5 to TRBJ1-2; D is possibly TRBD1 (6 bases). The CDR3 totals 9 residues. Germline loops: CDR1 MNHEY, CDR2 SVGAGI. Trimming pared 8 bases from V and 12 bases from J, leaving 10 bases between.

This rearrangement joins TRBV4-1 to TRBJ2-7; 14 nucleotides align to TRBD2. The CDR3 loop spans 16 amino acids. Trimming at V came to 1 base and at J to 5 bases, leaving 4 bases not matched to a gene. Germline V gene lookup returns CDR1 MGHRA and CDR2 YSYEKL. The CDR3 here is CASSQGGTSGGHEQYF. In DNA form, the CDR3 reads TGCGCCAGCAGCCAAGGGGGGACTAGCGGGGGCCACGAGCAGTACTTC.

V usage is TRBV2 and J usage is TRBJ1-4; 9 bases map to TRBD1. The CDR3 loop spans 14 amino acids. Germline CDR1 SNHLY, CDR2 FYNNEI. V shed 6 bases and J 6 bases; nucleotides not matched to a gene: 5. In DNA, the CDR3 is TGTGCCAGCAGCCTACAGGGGGCTTATGAAAAACTGTTTTTT. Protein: CASSLQGAYEKLFF.